This passage covers 27 T cell receptor beta chains from one sample sequenced in a study of cytomegalovirus exposure and HLA in healthy donors. PCR used 60 Vbeta primers and 13 Jbeta primers. Only in-frame clones appear in the TCRdb table, and some are missing; sequencing was by immunoSEQ multiplex PCR. This table has tens of thousands of clones, around 82% appearing once. The sample was PBMCs. The receptors derive from a man in his late teens or twenties in good health and CMV-seronegative.

V and J are TRBV6-6 and TRBJ1-2, with 7 bases aligning to TRBD1. The germline V gene encodes CDR1 MNHNY and CDR2 SVGAGI (reference sequence). V dropped 5 bases and J dropped 8; count of bases not matched to a gene: 8. This CDR3 comprises 13 residues. CDR3 residues: CASSQTGPRGYTF. The CDR3 DNA is TGTGCCAGCAGTCAGACAGGGCCTCGCGGCTACACCTTC.

The chain uses TRBV4-3 and TRBJ2-2, with D possibly TRBD2 on 6 matching bases. V was clipped by 4 bases and J by 1 base, with 10 bases between them. Germline-derived CDR1 and CDR2 are LGHNA and YSLEER. The CDR3 is made up of 15 amino acids. CDR3 loop: CASSRASENTGELFF. CDR3 nucleotides: TGCGCCAGCAGCCGGGCTAGCGAGAACACCGGGGAGCTGTTTTTT.

The chain combines TRBV30 with TRBJ2-6, with 12 bases matching TRBD2. The CDR3 consists of 18 residues. CDR1 is GTSNPN and CDR2 is SVGIG in the germline V gene (reference sequence). The J segment lost 4 bases and the V segment lost 4 bases, leaving 11 bases of the junction unmatched. CDR3 nucleotide sequence: TGTGCCTGGATGTCCCTAGCGGGAGGGCCGTACGGGGCCAACGTCCTGACTTTC. It encodes CAWMSLAGGPYGANVLTF.

The genes are TRBV6-5 and TRBJ2-7, with D maybe TRBD1 (5 bases). V was cut by 11 bases and J by 3 bases, with 11 bases left in between. CDR1 is MNHEY and CDR2 is SVGAGI in the germline V gene. The CDR3 has 11 residues. CDR3 in DNA: TGTGCCGCCAAGGGGTTCTACGAGCAGTACTTC. Translating gives CAAKGFYEQYF.

V and J are TRBV27 and TRBJ2-1; 9 positions match TRBD2. This CDR3 is built from 17 residues. J gave up 0 bases and V 6 bases, and 9 bases lay outside the gene matches. CDR1 is MNHEY, CDR2 SMNVEV, per germline (reference sequence). The DNA of the CDR3 is TGTGCCAGCAGACAGGCGGGGGGGCCCTTCTCCTACAATGAGCAGTTCTTC. This encodes CASRQAGGPFSYNEQFF.

The chain employs TRBV5-1 and TRBJ2-3, with 7 bases lining up with TRBD2. Germline V gene sequence: CDR1 SGHRS, CDR2 YFSETQ. Trimming took 2 bases from V and 5 from J; bases not matched to a gene: 8. CDR3 length: 15 residues. DNA of the CDR3: TGCGCCAGCAGCTTTGGACTAGAAGGTTTAGATACGCAGTATTTT. Translated: CASSFGLEGLDTQYF.

V and J are TRBV21-1 and TRBJ2-7; the table's D call of TRBD2 was not tested on the DNA. TRBV21-1 is listed as a pseudogene. This CDR3 has 18 residues. The DNA of the CDR3 is TGTGCCAGCAGCACTTCGGGCGTGACTAGCGAGAGAATCTACGAGCAGTACTTC. This gives the protein CASSTSGVTSERIYEQYF.

This chain uses TRBV6-1 with TRBJ1-1; possibly TRBD1 for D (5 bases). The germline gives CDR1 MNHNS, CDR2 SASEGT. This CDR3 is built from 15 residues. Trimming pared 7 bases from V and 0 bases from J, leaving 15 bases between. The CDR3: CASTRGTLVNTEAFF. The CDR3 DNA follows: TGTGCCAGCACCCGGGGGACCTTGGTGAACACTGAAGCTTTCTTT.

As to this clone: An end of the junction differs from the germline gene, which may be a read error. The chain recombines TRBV7-9 with TRBJ2-7; 9 nucleotides align to TRBD1. The CDR3 length is 13 residues. Looked up from germline, CDR1 is SEHNR and CDR2 is FQNEAQ (reference sequence). CDR3 residues: CSSTPTGGGEQYF. As DNA, the CDR3 is TGTTCCAGCACACCGACAGGGGGAGGAGAGCAGTACTTC.

This clone was recorded once. This chain joins TRBV28 and TRBJ2-7; weak D call: TRBD2 (5 bases). This CDR3 comprises 14 residues. Deletions cut 5 bases from V and 1 base from J, with 12 bases between. Germline CDR1 reads MDHEN; CDR2 reads SYDVKM. Here the CDR3 DNA reads TGTGCCAGCAGTCTTGCCGGGGTATCCTACGAGCAGTACTTC. Translation gives CASSLAGVSYEQYF.

This chain links TRBV18 with TRBJ1-1; D is ambiguous. V was shortened by 3 bases and J by 5 bases, with 10 bases between the two germline ends. CDR3 length equals 13 residues. Looked up from germline, CDR1 is KGHSH and CDR2 is LQKENI. CDR3 in DNA: TGTGCCAGCTCACCTGTGGAAGCGACTGAAGCTTTCTTT. Amino acid sequence: CASSPVEATEAFF.

The chain uses TRBV30 and TRBJ2-3, with D possibly TRBD2 on 6 matching bases. V was cut by 1 base and J by 1 base, with 12 bases left in between. The germline CDR1 and CDR2 sequences are GTSNPN and SVGIG (reference sequence). The CDR3 covers 15 residues. The chain's CDR3 is CAWSERGFGTDTQYF. The CDR3 region has the DNA TGTGCCTGGAGTGAACGGGGGTTCGGCACAGATACGCAGTATTTT.

This clone was picked up a small number of times. For the CDR3, the DNA is TGTGCCAGCAGTTACGATGGGACAGGGACCTATGGCTACACCTTC. Its protein is CASSYDGTGTYGYTF. The genes are TRBV6-6 and TRBJ1-2; 9 nucleotides match TRBD1. V was pared by 2 bases and J by 4 bases, with 5 bases of the junction left unmatched. Germline V CDR1 and CDR2: MNHNY, SVGAGI (reference sequence). The CDR3 is made up of 15 amino acids.

The V and J genes are TRBV25-1 and TRBJ2-2; D may be TRBD1 (5 bases). Trimming left V 6 bases short and J 4 bases short, with 15 bases between. From germline, CDR1 is MGHDK and CDR2 SYGVNS. This CDR3 is built from 15 residues. The CDR3 sequence is CASSWGSHVTGELFF. In DNA, the CDR3 is TGTGCCAGCAGCTGGGGCTCGCATGTCACCGGGGAGCTGTTTTTT.

This clone has more than one count but fewer than ten. The chain has TRBV25-1 and TRBJ1-2; 7 bases agree with TRBD1. The junction had 1 base not matched to a gene; V was cut back by 5 bases and J by 4 bases. This CDR3 has 12 amino acids. In germline, CDR1 is MGHDK, CDR2 SYGVNS. CDR3 nucleotides: TGTGCCAGCAGTCAGGGGGGCTATGGCTACACCTTC. This codes for CASSQGGYGYTF.

The rearrangement links TRBV6-5 to TRBJ1-1; possible D gene TRBD1, 5 bases. Germline assignment: CDR1 MNHEY and CDR2 SVGAGI. V was pared by 5 bases and J by 2 bases, with 12 bases between. This CDR3 has 14 residues. This CDR3 is CASSVATANTEAFF. CDR3 in DNA: TGTGCCAGCAGTGTTGCGACAGCAAACACTGAAGCTTTCTTT.

V gene TRBV15 combines with J gene TRBJ2-7; 8 nucleotides match TRBD1. The CDR3 spans 15 residues. Germline values: CDR1 LNHNV, CDR2 YYDKDF (reference sequence). After removal of 0 bases from V and 2 bases from J, the junction contained 3 bases not matched to a gene. The CDR3 DNA sequence: TGTGCCACCAGCAGAGACCAGGGGGCACCCTACGAGCAGTACTTC. It is translated as CATSRDQGAPYEQYF.

This chain uses TRBV9 with TRBJ1-1, with 7 positions matching TRBD1. The CDR3 runs to 14 residues. The germline CDR1 and CDR2 sequences are SGDLS and YYNGEE. J gave up 4 bases and V 3 bases, and 6 bases lay outside the gene matches. In nucleotides, the CDR3 is TGTGCCAGCAGCGCCCGGACAGGTTTCACTGAAGCTTTCTTT. This translates into CASSARTGFTEAFF.

The chain uses TRBV27 and TRBJ1-1; 8 bases are a match to TRBD1. This CDR3 has 13 amino acids. Germline trimming cut 5 bases from V and 12 bases from J; bases unmatched to any gene: 11. The germline CDR1 and CDR2 sequences are MNHEY and SMNVEV (reference sequence). The CDR3 loop reads CASSAVQGGWTFF. The CDR3 coding sequence is TGTGCCAGCAGTGCCGTACAGGGGGGGTGGACTTTCTTT.

V and J are TRBV28 and TRBJ1-2; D gene unclear. This CDR3 contains 12 residues. Trimming cost V 4 bases and J 8 bases, with 11 bases left between them. Germline V gene sequence: CDR1 MDHEN, CDR2 SYDVKM. The CDR3 reads CASSSYTTGYTF. CDR3 sequence (DNA): TGTGCCAGCAGTTCTTATACGACAGGCTACACCTTC.

V gene TRBV4-1 combines with J gene TRBJ2-2; D ambiguous. CDR3 length: 14 residues. In germline, CDR1 is MGHRA, CDR2 YSYEKL. The V gene lost 4 bases and the J gene lost 1 base, with 7 bases spanning the gap. The CDR3 loop reads CASSPAGNTGELFF. CDR3 bases: TGCGCCAGCAGCCCAGCAGGGAACACCGGGGAGCTGTTTTTT.

The rearrangement links TRBV6-5 to TRBJ2-7; 9 positions agree with TRBD1. V lost 6 bases to trimming and J lost 5 bases; unmatched junction nucleotides: 11. This CDR3 region has 15 residues. Germline CDR1 MNHEY, CDR2 SVGAGI. The CDR3 reads CASRGEDRGVHEQYF. The CDR3 bases are TGTGCCAGCAGGGGGGAGGACAGGGGTGTCCACGAGCAGTACTTC.

The chain uses TRBV15 and TRBJ2-7; TRBD1 agrees at 11 bases. Per germline, CDR1 LNHNV and CDR2 YYDKDF (reference sequence). The CDR3 loop spans 16 amino acids. V dropped 2 bases and J dropped 2; count of bases not matched to a gene: 5. This CDR3 is CATSRTPGQGAYEQYF. For the CDR3, the DNA is TGTGCCACCAGCAGAACACCGGGACAGGGGGCCTACGAGCAGTACTTC. Drawing the rest from reference TRBV15 and TRBJ2-7, the complete variable domain is DAMVIQNPRYQVTQFGKPVTLSCSQTLNHNVMYWYQQKSSQAPKLLFHYYDKDFNNEADTPDNFQSRRPNTSFCFLDIRSPGLGDTAMYLCATSRTPGQGAYEQYFGPGTRLTVT.

This sequence joins TRBV9 and TRBJ2-1, with D possibly TRBD1 on 7 matching bases. The V gene's germline CDR1 is SGDLS and CDR2 YYNGEE. This CDR3 is built from 15 residues. Trimming cost V 2 bases and J 1 base, with 10 bases left between them. CDR3 residues: CASSVSGGSYNEQFF. CDR3 sequence (DNA): TGTGCCAGCAGCGTGTCAGGGGGGTCCTACAATGAGCAGTTCTTC.

The chain carries TRBV6-1 and TRBJ2-7, with a tentative D call TRBD2 (6 bases). The V gene lost 5 bases and the J gene lost 0 bases, with 11 bases spanning the gap. From germline, CDR1 is MNHNS and CDR2 SASEGT. The length of the CDR3 is 14 residues. CDR3 DNA sequence: TGTGCCAGCAGTTGGCGACTAGACTCCTACGAGCAGTACTTC. Translation: CASSWRLDSYEQYF.

This sequence joins TRBV7-2 and TRBJ1-5, with 9 bases matching TRBD1. V was clipped by 5 bases and J by 11 bases; unmatched bases: 13. This CDR3 comprises 15 residues. Germline CDR1 SGHTA, CDR2 FQGNSA. The CDR3 DNA follows: TGTGCCAGCAGCCCGGGACAGGGACCCTTTTGGGCCCAGCATTTT. It yields the protein CASSPGQGPFWAQHF.

The V and J genes are TRBV10-2 and TRBJ2-5; 7 bases match TRBD1. This CDR3 is built from 16 residues. CDR1 WSHSY and CDR2 SAAADI come from the germline V gene. V was clipped by 11 bases and J by 0 bases; unmatched bases: 15. Written as DNA, the CDR3 is TGCGCCGCAACCCCCCAGGGGGTTGGGGACCAAGAGACCCAGTACTTC. Translating it yields CAATPQGVGDQETQYF.